A selection of T cell receptor beta chains follows, all from one sample in a study of blood T cells in healthy people across ages. TCRdb passed the 5' RACE reads through MiXCR, listing each CDR3 protein once. The data show around 1,000,000 distinct CDR3 sequences, 20% to 25% seen once. This sample was shared with a second study, whose subject was T cells of mothers and their children.

The sequencing sample was made of blood. All receptors derive from a girl aged 2 to 9 in good health. Each CDR3 is given with its conserved first and last residue. The D gene is left open where the match is weak. Part of the rows lack a size; the others show once, few, many or a class for expanded clones.

cdr3_length | d_call | j_call | clone_size | v_call | cdr3_nt | cdr3_aa
13 | - | TRBJ2-5 | - | TRBV29-1 | TGCAGCGTGGGGGGGCTAGGAGGCGAGACCCAGTACTTC | CSVGGLGGETQYF
13 | - | TRBJ1-2 | - | TRBV7-2 | TGTGCCAGCAGATCACCAGGGGAAGAAGGCTACACCTTC | CASRSPGEEGYTF
17 | - | TRBJ2-5 | few | TRBV4-1 | TGCGCCAGCAGCCAAGATCAGCCGAGACAGGAAAAAGAGACCCAGTACTTC | CASSQDQPRQEKETQYF
12 | - | TRBJ2-5 | - | TRBV10-3 | TGTGCCATCAGTGAGTCATCGGGTCTCCAGTACTTC | CAISESSGLQYF
21 | - | TRBJ2-2 | few | TRBV4-1 | TGCGCCAGCAGCCTAGACTCAGTGGACAGCCTATCGAGCTCGAACACCGGGGAGCTGTTTTTT | CASSLDSVDSLSSSNTGELFF
14 | TRBD1 | TRBJ1-2 | - | TRBV12-5 | TGTGCTAGTGGCGAAGGGGGCGCGGGCTATGGCTACACCTTC | CASGEGGAGYGYTF
13 | - | TRBJ1-4 | once | TRBV7-2 | TGTGCCAGCAGCTTAGTGACCTGGGAAAAACTGTTTTTT | CASSLVTWEKLFF
16 | - | TRBJ1-2 | - | TRBV12-3/TRBV12-4 | TGTGCCAGCAGCCCGGACAGAGTACGAACGCTCTATGGCTACACCTTC | CASSPDRVRTLYGYTF
16 | TRBD1 | TRBJ2-7 | once | TRBV11-1 | TGTGCCAGCAGCTCCTCTGTCGGGGACAGTTCCTACGAGCAGTACTTC | CASSSSVGDSSYEQYF
12 | - | TRBJ1-2 | few | TRBV27 | TGTGCCAGCGTGGGGGGAGACTATGGCTACACCTTC | CASVGGDYGYTF
15 | TRBD2 | TRBJ2-1 | - | TRBV5-6 | TGTGCCAGCAGCTTTGCGGGGGAGGGCTACAATGAGCAGTTCTTC | CASSFAGEGYNEQFF
18 | - | TRBJ2-7 | once | TRBV15 | TGTGCCACCAGCAGGGACCCAAACGAGCGGTTACTCTCCTACGAGCAGTACTTC | CATSRDPNERLLSYEQYF
16 | - | TRBJ2-1 | - | TRBV7-9 | TGTGCCAGCAGCAACATCGAGGTGATCAGGTACAATGAGCAGTTCTTC | CASSNIEVIRYNEQFF
16 | - | TRBJ2-7 | - | TRBV11-2 | TGTGCCAGCAGCTTAGTCCCGGACAACGTTTTCTACGAGCAGTACTTC | CASSLVPDNVFYEQYF
15 | - | TRBJ2-1 | few | TRBV6-2/TRBV6-3 | TGTGCCAGCAGTTTACGGACTCCCCGGGCCAATGAGCAGTTCTTC | CASSLRTPRANEQFF
14 | TRBD1 | TRBJ1-6 | - | TRBV24-1 | TGTGCCACCAGTGACGGGACAGGAGTTGAGGCCCTCCACTTT | CATSDGTGVEALHF
11 | - | TRBJ2-1 | - | TRBV6-1 | TGTGCCAGCAGTGGCGTAGATGAGCAGTTCTTC | CASSGVDEQFF
14 | - | TRBJ2-1 | few | TRBV29-1 | TGCAGCGCCGGGGGCGGGCATAGTTACAATGAGCAGTTCTTC | CSAGGGHSYNEQFF
13 | TRBD2 | TRBJ2-7 | - | TRBV5-5 | TGTGCCAGCATGGAGTCTAGCGGGTACGAGCAGTACTTC | CASMESSGYEQYF
12 | - | TRBJ1-1 | few | TRBV28 | TGTGCCAGCTCACTAGGGCAACAGAGAGCTTTCTTT | CASSLGQQRAFF
13 | - | TRBJ1-1 | - | TRBV15 | TGTGCCACCAGCAGAGACCAGGACACTGAAGCTTTCTTT | CATSRDQDTEAFF
13 | - | TRBJ2-7 | few | TRBV6-6 | TGTGCCAGCAGCCAGGGATACGGCTACGAGCAGTACTTC | CASSQGYGYEQYF
14 | - | TRBJ2-5 | - | TRBV28 | TGTGCCAGCAGTTACGAAAGCGGACAAGAGACCCAGTACTTC | CASSYESGQETQYF
14 | TRBD1 | TRBJ1-2 | - | TRBV5-1 | TGCGCCAGCAGCGGGGGGACAGGGGAATATGGCTACACCTTC | CASSGGTGEYGYTF
16 | - | TRBJ2-7 | few | TRBV4-1 | TGCGCCAGCAGCCAATTCGAACGACAGGTTTTTTACGAGCAGTACTTC | CASSQFERQVFYEQYF
17 | TRBD2 | TRBJ2-1 | - | TRBV7-9 | TGTGCCAGCACCAATGAACGACTAGCGGGAGGGCCAGGTGAGCAGTTCTTC | CASTNERLAGGPGEQFF
15 | TRBD1 | TRBJ1-4 | few | TRBV9 | TGTGCCAGCAGCCCCACAGGGGCAACTAATGAAAAACTGTTTTTT | CASSPTGATNEKLFF
12 | - | TRBJ2-2 | - | TRBV11-2 | TGTGCCAGCAGCATTCACACCGGGGAGCTGTTTTTT | CASSIHTGELFF
12 | - | TRBJ2-2 | few | TRBV2 | TGTGCCAGCAGTGCGGAGGTCGGGGAGCTGTTTTTT | CASSAEVGELFF
11 | - | TRBJ1-3 | few | TRBV15 | TGTGCCACCAACTCGGGGAACACCATATATTTT | CATNSGNTIYF